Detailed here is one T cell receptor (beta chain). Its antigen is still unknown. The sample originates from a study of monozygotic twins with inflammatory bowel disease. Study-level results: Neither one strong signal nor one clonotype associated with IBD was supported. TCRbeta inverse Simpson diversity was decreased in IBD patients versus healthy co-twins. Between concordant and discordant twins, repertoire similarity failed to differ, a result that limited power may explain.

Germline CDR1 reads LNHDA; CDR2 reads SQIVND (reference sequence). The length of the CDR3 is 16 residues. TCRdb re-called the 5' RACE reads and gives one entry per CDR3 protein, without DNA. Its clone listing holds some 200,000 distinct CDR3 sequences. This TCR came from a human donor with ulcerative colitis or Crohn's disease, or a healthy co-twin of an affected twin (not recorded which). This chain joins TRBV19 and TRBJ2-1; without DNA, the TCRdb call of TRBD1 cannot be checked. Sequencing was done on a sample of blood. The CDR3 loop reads CASSRTGAGVYNEQFF.